One and the same sample provided the 18 T cell receptor beta chains below, sequenced in a study of T-cell memory formation after mild COVID-19. MiXCR, run by TCRdb on the 5' RACE reads, gives a single entry per CDR3 protein. Of 95,000 to 120,000 distinct CDR3 sequences in the sample, 15% to 20% were seen once. The material sequenced was PBMCs or a T cell subset sorted from them (not recorded which). The receptors stem from a man aged 18 to 29 who had mild COVID-19 (a few samples of this study predate the infection). Cell type and time point are not known.

The chain is built from TRBV7-9 and TRBJ1-6; TRBD1 aligns across 10 bases. After removal of 6 bases from V and 6 bases from J, the junction contained 11 bases not matched to a gene. The length of the CDR3 is 17 residues. Germline loops: CDR1 SEHNR, CDR2 FQNEAQ (reference sequence). CDR3 protein: CASSSIRQGASNSPLHF. CDR3 DNA: TGTGCCAGCAGTTCTATCAGACAGGGGGCTTCTAATTCACCCCTCCACTTT.

In its sample, this clonotype was seen a few times. The chain couples TRBV20-1 to TRBJ2-1, with a tentative D call TRBD2 (6 bases). V was shortened by 4 bases and J by 9 bases, with 13 bases between the two germline ends. Germline CDR1 DFQATT, CDR2 SNEGSKA (reference sequence). This CDR3 has 12 residues. CDR3 nucleotides: TGCAGTGCTACAGATCGCGGGGTTGAGCAGTTCTTC. Residues: CSATDRGVEQFF.

The table lists this clonotype with a few counts. The genes are TRBV6-1 and TRBJ1-5, with a possible D match to TRBD1 (5 bases). V was trimmed by 8 bases and J by 4 bases, leaving 12 bases between them. CDR3 length: 13 amino acids. The germline V gene has CDR1 MNHNS and CDR2 SASEGT. CDR3 amino acids: CASGQGYNQPQHF. The DNA for the CDR3 is TGTGCCAGCGGGCAGGGATATAATCAGCCCCAGCATTTT.

This clonotype was seen a handful of times. CDR3 nucleotides: TGTGCCAGCAGTAGCGGACCGGGATCTAACTATGGCTACACCTTC. This translates into CASSSGPGSNYGYTF. The chain has TRBV7-9 and TRBJ1-2; D remains ambiguous. This CDR3 is 15 amino acids long. Germline CDR1 is SEHNR and CDR2 is FQNEAQ (reference sequence). V lost 6 bases, J lost 0 bases, and 14 bases lay in between.

The chain carries TRBV7-2 and TRBJ1-1; tentative D call: TRBD1 (6 bases). The ends were cut back, 5 bases at V and 2 bases at J, with 15 bases in the middle. The CDR3 runs to 15 residues. Germline assignment: CDR1 SGHTA and CDR2 FQGNSA. The CDR3 loop is CASSLGGRVNTEAFF. For the CDR3, the DNA is TGTGCCAGCAGCCTAGGGGGACGGGTAAACACTGAAGCTTTCTTT.

V usage is TRBV5-1 and J usage is TRBJ2-5; D possibly corresponds to TRBD1 (6 bases). This CDR3 spans 14 amino acids. V lost 3 bases, J lost 2 bases, and 11 bases lay in between. Germline lookup yields CDR1 SGHRS and CDR2 YFSETQ. The CDR3 coding sequence is TGCGCCAGCAGCTCCACGACAGGTCAAGAGACCCAGTACTTC. Its protein product is CASSSTTGQETQYF. Filled out from reference TRBV5-1 and TRBJ2-5, the complete variable domain reads KAGVTQTPRYLIKTRGQQVTLSCSPISGHRSVSWYQQTPGQGLQFLFEYFSETQRNKGNFPGRFSGRQFSNSRSEMNVSTLELGDSALYLCASSSTTGQETQYFGPGTRLLVL.

The chain combines TRBV9 with TRBJ2-5, with 8 nucleotides matching TRBD1. Trimming cost V 0 bases and J 0 bases; bases outside gene matches: 4. The CDR3 runs to 16 residues. Germline loops: CDR1 SGDLS, CDR2 YYNGEE. The CDR3 protein is CASSVGTGTYQETQYF. The DNA of the CDR3 is TGTGCCAGCAGCGTAGGGACAGGGACCTACCAAGAGACCCAGTACTTC.

The rearrangement links TRBV28 to TRBJ2-4; D tentatively reads TRBD1 or TRBD2 (5 bases each). The CDR3 covers 15 residues. Germline V CDR1 and CDR2: MDHEN, SYDVKM. Trimming removed 8 bases from V and 0 bases from J, with 14 bases in between. CDR3 nucleotides: TGTGCCAGCTCCCCCACAGGACTAGCCAAAAACATTCAGTACTTC. The encoded protein is CASSPTGLAKNIQYF.

This clonotype was seen ten or more times. The gene calls are TRBV5-1 and TRBJ2-5, with D unresolved. V was trimmed by 4 bases and J by 5 bases, leaving 9 bases between them. This CDR3 is 12 amino acids long. CDR1 SGHRS and CDR2 YFSETQ come from the germline V gene. This CDR3 reads CASSEIWETQYF. As DNA, the CDR3 is TGCGCCAGCAGCGAAATTTGGGAGACCCAGTACTTC.

J is TRBJ2-2 and V is TRBV10-1; a weak D match, TRBD1 (6 bases). This CDR3 region has 14 residues. Trimming pared 6 bases from V and 0 bases from J, leaving 8 bases between. Germline V gene data show CDR1 as WNHNN and CDR2 as SYGVQD (reference sequence). The CDR3 here is CASSDRTNTGELFF. CDR3 nucleotides: TGCGCCAGCAGCGACAGGACGAACACCGGGGAGCTGTTTTTT.

The V call is TRBV5-5, the J call TRBJ1-3, with 7 bases identical to TRBD1. CDR3 length equals 17 residues. The trim removed 1 base at V and 0 bases at J, leaving 7 bases unmatched. Germline loops: CDR1 SGHKS, CDR2 YYEKEE (reference sequence). DNA for the CDR3: TGTGCCAGCAGCTTGAGGAGACAGGGTAGCTCTGGAAACACCATATATTTT. Amino acid sequence: CASSLRRQGSSGNTIYF.

This clonotype was observed at least ten times. The gene calls are TRBV7-2 and TRBJ2-7; 11 bases fit TRBD2. Germline values: CDR1 SGHTA, CDR2 FQGNSA. The length of the CDR3 is 14 residues. The ends lost 5 bases at V and 2 bases at J; junction bases unmatched: 2. Here the CDR3 reads CASSPSGGPYEQYF. CDR3 nucleotides: TGTGCCAGCAGCCCTAGCGGGGGGCCCTACGAGCAGTACTTC.

This chain uses TRBV5-1 with TRBJ2-7; D is possibly TRBD2 (6 bases). The V gene's germline CDR1 is SGHRS and CDR2 YFSETQ. Deletions cut 5 bases from V and 5 bases from J, with 17 bases between. CDR3 size: 14 residues. In nucleotides, the CDR3 is TGCGCCAGCAGACCTTCTTCGGGAGCCAACGAGCAGTACGTC. Protein: CASRPSSGANEQYV.

The chain uses TRBV7-3 and TRBJ1-1, with TRBD1 matching over 8 bases. V lost 5 bases and J lost 3; bases outside the gene matches: 2. From germline, CDR1 is SGHTA and CDR2 FQGTGA. The CDR3 extends over 13 amino acids. CDR3 nucleotides: TGTGCCAGCAGCAGGGGACAGGACACTGAAGCTTTCTTT. This translates into CASSRGQDTEAFF.

This clonotype was seen repeatedly, ten times or more. The chain carries TRBV7-2 and TRBJ2-1; D perhaps matches TRBD1 (5 bases). This CDR3 spans 11 amino acids. The germline CDR1 and CDR2 sequences are SGHTA and FQGNSA. V was trimmed by 5 bases and J by 12 bases, leaving 11 bases between them. CDR3 amino acids: CASSLRQRQFF. The CDR3 DNA follows: TGTGCCAGCAGCCTCCGACAGAGGCAGTTCTTC. Drawing the rest from reference TRBV7-2 and TRBJ2-1, the complete variable domain is GAGVSQSPSNKVTEKGKDVELRCDPISGHTALYWYRQSLGQGLEFLIYFQGNSAPDKSGLPSDRFSAERTGGSVSTLTIQRTQQEDSAVYLCASSLRQRQFFGPGTRLTVL.

The V gene is TRBV20-1, the J gene TRBJ1-5, with D unresolved. The CDR3 covers 14 residues. Germline CDR1 is DFQATT and CDR2 is SNEGSKA (reference sequence). Trimming removed 0 bases at V and 4 bases at J, with 10 bases between. The CDR3 DNA follows: TGCAGTGCTAGAGATTCGAGGGCGAATCAGCCCCAGCATTTT. The encoded protein is CSARDSRANQPQHF.

The chain employs TRBV6-5 and TRBJ1-2; the match to TRBD1 covers 8 bases. V shed 2 bases, J shed 3 bases, and the junction held 11 bases outside the gene matches. CDR1 and CDR2 (germline): MNHEY, SVGAGI. This CDR3 has 17 amino acids. CDR3 sequence (DNA): TGTGCCAGCAGTTACGTTGGGCAGGGGGCATCGTACTATGGCTACACCTTC. The encoded protein is CASSYVGQGASYYGYTF.

The rearrangement joins TRBV5-1 to TRBJ2-5; 13 bases are shared with TRBD2. The CDR3 sequence is 16 residues long. Trimming removed 4 bases from V and 5 bases from J; junction bases left unmatched: 8. CDR1 and CDR2 (germline): SGHRS, YFSETQ. The chain's CDR3 is CASSPGTSGVGETQYF. For the CDR3, the DNA is TGCGCCAGCAGCCCCGGGACTAGCGGGGTCGGGGAGACCCAGTACTTC.